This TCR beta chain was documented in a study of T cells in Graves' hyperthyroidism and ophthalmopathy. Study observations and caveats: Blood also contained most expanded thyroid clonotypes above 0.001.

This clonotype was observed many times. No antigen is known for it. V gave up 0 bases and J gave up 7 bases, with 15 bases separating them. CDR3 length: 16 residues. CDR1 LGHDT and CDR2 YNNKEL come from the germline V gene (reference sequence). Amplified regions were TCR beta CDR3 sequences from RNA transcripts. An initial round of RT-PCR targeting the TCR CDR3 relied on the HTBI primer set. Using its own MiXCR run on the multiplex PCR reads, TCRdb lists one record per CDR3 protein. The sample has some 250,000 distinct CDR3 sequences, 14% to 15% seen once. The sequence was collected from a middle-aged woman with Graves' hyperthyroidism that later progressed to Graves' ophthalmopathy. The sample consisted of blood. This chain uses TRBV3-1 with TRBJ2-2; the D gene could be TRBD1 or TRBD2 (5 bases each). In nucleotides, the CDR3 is TGTGCCAGCAGCCAAGACTGGAAGGGGACCGGCGGGGAGCTGTTTTTT. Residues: CASSQDWKGTGGELFF.